Following are 6 T cell receptor beta chains from one sample sequenced in a study of blood T cell repertoires in COVID-19. Repertoires were generated with immunoSEQ multiplex PCR, while TCRdb's copy carries only in-frame clones and drops some. The sample shows 200,000 or so clones, about 82% of them seen only once. Sequenced input: peripheral blood. All receptors derive from a man aged 55 to 70 with COVID-19, enrolled during active disease.

The chain combines TRBV19 with TRBJ1-2; the D gene is possibly TRBD1 (5 bases). Trimming pared 6 bases from V and 8 bases from J, leaving 25 bases between. Per the germline V gene, CDR1 is LNHDA and CDR2 is SQIVND (reference sequence). This CDR3 spans 16 amino acids. The CDR3 spells CASSSEKGHKLGGYTF. CDR3 sequence (DNA): TGTGCCAGTAGCTCAGAGAAGGGGCACAAACTTGGCGGCTACACCTTC.

Written as DNA, the CDR3 is TGTGCCAGCAGCCAGGGGACTAGCTCCAACACCGGGGAGCTGTTTTTT. Translation gives CASSQGTSSNTGELFF. This rearrangement joins TRBV3-1 (or the pseudogene TRBV3-2) to TRBJ2-2; 9 bases line up with TRBD2. The V segment lost 3 bases and the J segment 2 bases; nucleotides outside the gene matches: 4. The germline CDR1 and CDR2 sequences are LGHDT and YNNKEL (reference sequence). CDR3 size: 16 residues.

V is TRBV6-1 and J is TRBJ1-3; D remains unclear. Germline V gives CDR1 MNHNS, CDR2 SASEGT. V was clipped by 3 bases and J by 4 bases, with 7 bases between them. This CDR3 spans 13 amino acids. The CDR3, as DNA: TGTGCCAGCAGTGAGGCTCTGGGAAACACCATATATTTT. This codes for CASSEALGNTIYF.

This chain joins TRBV5-4 and TRBJ2-5; a weak D match, TRBD2 (6 bases). V gave up 4 bases and J gave up 4 bases, with 17 bases separating them. This CDR3 comprises 15 residues. The germline gives CDR1 SGHNT, CDR2 YYREEE (reference sequence). The CDR3 nucleotides are TGTGCCAGCAGCCGGTTTGGGGGGATTGGAGAGACCCAGTACTTC. As protein: CASSRFGGIGETQYF. Looking up the rest from reference TRBV5-4 and TRBJ2-5 gives the full variable domain: ETGVTQSPTHLIKTRGQQVTLRCSSQSGHNTVSWYQQALGQGPQFIFQYYREEENGRGNFPPRFSGLQFPNYSSELNVNALELDDSALYLCASSRFGGIGETQYFGPGTRLLVL.

V usage is TRBV18 and J usage is TRBJ1-1; 7 bases map to TRBD1. CDR1 is KGHSH, CDR2 LQKENI, per germline. Losses at the gene ends were 6 bases for V and 3 bases for J; bases not matched to a gene: 4. The CDR3 is 13 amino acids. This CDR3 is CASSPGQDTEAFF. Here the CDR3 DNA reads TGTGCCAGCTCGCCCGGACAGGACACTGAAGCTTTCTTT. Together with reference TRBV18 and TRBJ1-1, the CDR3 gives the full variable domain: NAGVMQNPRHLVRRRGQEARLRCSPMKGHSHVYWYRQLPEEGLKFMVYLQKENIIDESGMPKERFSAEFPKEGPSILRIQQVVRGDSAAYFCASSPGQDTEAFFGQGTRLTVV.

The CDR3 nucleotides read TGTGCCAGCAGCTTAGGAGGGGGCAATGAGCAGTTCTTC. Protein sequence: CASSLGGGNEQFF. The V gene is TRBV7-6, the J gene TRBJ2-1, with D maybe TRBD1 (6 bases). The CDR3 runs to 13 residues. V was cut by 1 base and J by 6 bases, with 7 bases left in between. Germline assignment: CDR1 SGHVS and CDR2 FNYEAQ.